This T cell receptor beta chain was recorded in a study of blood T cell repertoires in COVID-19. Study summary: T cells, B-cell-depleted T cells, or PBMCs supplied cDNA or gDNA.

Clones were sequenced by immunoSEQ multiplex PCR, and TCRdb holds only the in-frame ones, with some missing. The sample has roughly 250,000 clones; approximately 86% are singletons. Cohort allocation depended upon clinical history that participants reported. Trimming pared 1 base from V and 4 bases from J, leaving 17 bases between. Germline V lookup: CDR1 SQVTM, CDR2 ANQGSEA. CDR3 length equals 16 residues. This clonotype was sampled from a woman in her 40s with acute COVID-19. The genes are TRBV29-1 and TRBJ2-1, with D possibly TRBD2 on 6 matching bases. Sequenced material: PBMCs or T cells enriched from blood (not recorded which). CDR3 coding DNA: TGCAGCGTTGAAGGACTAGTAGCGATAAAGTACAATGAGCAGTTCTTC. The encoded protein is CSVEGLVAIKYNEQFF.